The subject of this entry is one T cell receptor (beta chain). What it binds is not known. The V and J ends lost 4 bases and 7 bases, in that order; junction bases with no gene match: 3. The CDR3 is 13 residues long. The germline V gene has CDR1 LGHDT and CDR2 YNNKEL (reference sequence). Clones were sequenced by immunoSEQ multiplex PCR, and TCRdb holds only the in-frame ones, with some missing. The profile shows tens of thousands of clones, 70% to 75% of them singletons. The entry originates in a study of vaccination effects on CD4 cells after COVID-19. As for the study in general: Following the second dose by a median of 72 days, the post-vaccine samples were obtained. Points from the study as a whole: In the late period after vaccination, infection- and vaccine-induced clones contracted markedly.

ViraFEST expansion of antigen-specific CD4+ T cells with viral peptide pools preceded sequencing. Cells that had been cultured for approximately ten days were the source of isolated CD4+ T cells. Either the BNT162b2 or mRNA-1273 vaccine was given to participants in two doses. Every well housed two million PBMC, which grew in culture alongside around 10 IU/ml IL-2 and roughly 9.8 ug/ml peptides. On day 3 and again on day 7, half the medium was replaced with IL-2 medium. The V call is TRBV3-1 (or the pseudogene TRBV3-2), the J call TRBJ2-7; 11 bases align to TRBD2. Here the sequenced sample was CD4+ T cells from PBMCs cultured with HCoV-NL63 spike peptides, taken after COVID-19 vaccination. This TCR was sampled from a human donor who received a COVID-19 vaccine. The chain's CDR3 is CASSLAGGREQYF. CDR3 DNA: TGTGCCAGCAGCCTAGCGGGGGGGCGAGAGCAGTACTTC.